This T cell receptor (beta chain) was sequenced for a study of blood T cell repertoires in COVID-19. Participants came from roughly 23 US areas, aged about 18 to 90 years. Cohorts were determined from participant-reported clinical history. Repertoires were generated with immunoSEQ multiplex PCR, while TCRdb's copy carries only in-frame clones and drops some. The sample shows 200,000 to 250,000 clones, 83% of them seen only once. The CDR3 contains 12 residues. V lost 7 bases and J lost 5, with 10 bases in between. CDR1 and CDR2 (germline): SGHTS, YDEGEE. The chain carries TRBV5-8 and TRBJ1-3; possible D gene TRBD1, 5 bases. The receptor was derived from a woman aged 40 to 55 who had been exposed to COVID-19. Sequenced input: PBMCs or T cells enriched from blood (not recorded which). Here the CDR3 DNA reads TGTGCCAGCTGGGGGGGGAGAAACACCATATATTTT. It translates to CASWGGRNTIYF. Variable domain in full (rest from reference TRBV5-8 and TRBJ1-3): EAGVTQSPTHLIKTRGQQATLRCSPISGHTSVYWYQQALGLGLQFLLWYDEGEERNRGNFPPRFSGRQFPNYSSELNVNALELEDSALYLCASWGGRNTIYFGEGSWLTVV.